The entry below gives a single T cell receptor beta chain sequence along with its context. Its specificity is unknown. The data stem from a study of cytomegalovirus exposure and HLA in healthy donors. 60 Vbeta and 13 Jbeta primers were used in PCR. Using immunoSEQ multiplex PCR, the repertoire was profiled, and TCRdb retains in-frame clones only, with some absent. Here the sample spans tens of thousands of clones, roughly 78% being singletons. The study, taken as a whole, reports: TCR beta sequences reportedly predicted most subjects' HLA-A and HLA-B alleles accurately. Being productive about 87% or about 30% of the time was typical of most TCR beta V segments in an earlier analysis.

The CDR3 length is 14 residues. Per the germline V gene, CDR1 is SQVTM and CDR2 is ANQGSEA. With 1 base removed from V and 8 bases from J, the gap between germline ends came to 15 bases. V is TRBV29-1 and J is TRBJ2-1; a weak D match, TRBD1 (5 bases). The TCR was taken from a middle-aged man in good health and CMV-seronegative. Sequencing input: PBMCs. This chain's CDR3 is CSVEVSPGSYEQFF. The DNA of the CDR3 is TGCAGCGTTGAAGTCAGTCCAGGGTCATATGAGCAGTTCTTC.